One T cell receptor beta chain is described in this entry. As yet, its antigen is unknown. The data were taken from a study of vaccination and CD4 T cells after COVID-19. Study-level information: Four females and six males made up the convalescents, two of whom were Hispanic. Study-wide findings and caveats: Within the convalescent patients, spike mono-reactivity was found in 304 of 307 vaccine-specific clones.

Documented treatment: approximately nine-day PBMC culture with coronavirus spike peptide pools or control peptides (ViraFEST assay). CD4+ T-cell collection from the unexposed donor predated the COVID-19 pandemic (2011-2018). Once obtained from cultured CD4+ T cells, the DNA was sequenced using the Oncomine TCR Beta short-read assay. Investigators obtained genomic DNA by extraction from cultured CD4+ T cells. TCRdb reprocessed the PCR reads with MiXCR, giving one entry per CDR3 protein. This table holds roughly 9,100 distinct CDR3 sequences, around two fifths found once. Germline V gene data show CDR1 as SGHVS and CDR2 as FQNEAQ. V was trimmed by 2 bases and J by 9 bases, leaving 11 bases between them. The CDR3 length is 13 residues.

Sequencing used CD4+ T cells from blood, cultured in vitro. V usage is TRBV7-8 and J usage is TRBJ2-1; D gene uncertain. The TCR comes from a human donor in good health. The CDR3 sequence: CASSLRSLAEQFF. As DNA, the CDR3 is TGTGCCAGCAGCTTACGTAGCTTGGCTGAGCAGTTCTTC. Looking up the rest from reference TRBV7-8 and TRBJ2-1 gives the full variable domain: GAGVSQSPRYKVAKRGQDVALRCDPISGHVSLFWYQQALGQGPEFLTYFQNEAQLDKSGLPSDRFFAERPEGSVSTLKIQRTQQEDSAVYLCASSLRSLAEQFFGPGTRLTVL.